These T cell receptor beta chains were read from a single sample in a study of early T cells in non-severe SARS-CoV-2 infection. TCRdb used MiXCR to reprocess the 5' RACE reads, holding one entry per CDR3 protein. The sample lists about 39,000 distinct CDR3 sequences, roughly 6% occurring once. Specimen: whole blood, collected at baseline. The receptor source for this set is an adult who was a healthcare worker with PCR-confirmed SARS-CoV-2 infection or an uninfected control (not recorded which). CDR3s include the opening cysteine and the closing phenylalanine or tryptophan. The D gene is left open where the match is weak. Expanded clones get a size class; other rows say once, few or many, or leave the size out.

J gene	clone size	D gene	V gene	CDR3 DNA	CDR3 protein
TRBJ2-2	many	.	TRBV11-2	TGTGCCAGCAGCTTACAACGTCTCTCTAGGGAGCTGTTTTTT	CASSLQRLSRELFF
TRBJ1-5	.	.	TRBV5-8	TGTGCCAGCAGCTTGCGTGCCTCGGGAGCGCAGCCCCAGCTTTTT	CASSLRASGAQPQLF
TRBJ2-3	many	TRBD1	TRBV24-1	TGTGCCACCAGTGACCCCGACAGGGGGAGTGGTGCAGATACGCAGTATTTT	CATSDPDRGSGADTQYF
TRBJ1-1	many	.	TRBV7-8	TGTGCCAGCAGCTTAGCGACAACTGAAGCTTTCTTT	CASSLATTEAFF
TRBJ2-7	.	TRBD1	TRBV12-3/TRBV12-4	TGTGCCAGCAGTTCCTCCGGGACAGCCGATTACGAGCAGTACTTC	CASSSSGTADYEQYF
TRBJ2-1	many	TRBD2	TRBV10-3	TGTGCCATCAATCGATCTCTAGCGGTAGCTAATGAGCAGTTCTTC	CAINRSLAVANEQFF
TRBJ2-5	many	.	TRBV11-2	TGTGCCAGCAGCTTAGTAGAGGGGCTCCAAGAGACCCAGTACTTC	CASSLVEGLQETQYF
TRBJ2-3	many	.	TRBV24-1	TGTGCCAAACCAGGTCGGTCTTCGGACTCCGCTTTAACAGATACGCAGTATTTT	CAKPGRSSDSALTDTQYF
TRBJ2-1	few	.	TRBV4-1	TGCGCCAGCAGCCAAGATACCCACCGGGAGCAGTTCTTC	CASSQDTHREQFF
TRBJ2-3	many	.	TRBV12-3/TRBV12-4	TGTGCCAGCAGTTTACGTAGGAAAGATACGCAGTATTTT	CASSLRRKDTQYF
TRBJ2-3	many	.	TRBV7-6	TGTGCCAGCAGCGTAGGGACAACGACAGATACGCAGTATTTT	CASSVGTTTDTQYF
TRBJ2-3	.	.	TRBV7-9	TGTGCCAGCAGCTTAGGGGTTAGCACAGATACGCAGTATTTT	CASSLGVSTDTQYF